Listed here are 11 T cell receptor beta chains from one sample, sequenced in a study of CD8+CD57+ T cells in acquired aplastic anemia (dated by TCRdb to between 2018 and 2020). Flow cytometry had shown CD8+CD57+ cell expansion in the patients selected for sequencing. The listed sequencing device is Illumina HiSeq 2000. Genomic DNA was used as template for profiling of TCR beta VDJ combinations and CDR3 sequences. In TCRdb, the public reads were trimmed at Q25 with fastp and aligned with MiXCR, with productive beta chains retained. Each record represents a unique CDR3 protein, reported with the most common genes and DNA among its rows. The sample yields 150,000 to 160,000 distinct CDR3 sequences; about 48% were counted once. Approximately 12% of the sample is taken by the ten largest. Sequencing was done on a sample of sorted CD4+, CD8+, or CD8+CD57+ T cells (not recorded which) from PBMCs. The receptors stem from a human donor with aplastic anemia.

This clonotype was counted only a few times. The rearrangement uses TRBV2 and TRBJ2-7; D unclear. The CDR3 runs to 13 residues. Per germline, CDR1 SNHLY and CDR2 FYNNEI. The V end lost 6 bases, the J end lost 2 bases, and 11 bases lay between the germline ends. The chain's CDR3 is CASRDRVPYEQYF. CDR3 bases: TGTGCCAGCAGGGACCGGGTTCCCTACGAGCAGTACTTC.

As regards this clonotype: A much larger clone lies a single base off, so this may be a read error. This chain uses TRBV27 with TRBJ2-7, with D perhaps being TRBD1 or TRBD2 (5 bases each). The CDR3 extends over 14 amino acids. Germline CDR1 and CDR2: MNHEY and SMNVEV (reference sequence). The CDR3 here is CSSSFFQGAYEQYF. The CDR3 region has the DNA TGTTCCAGCAGTTTCTTTCAGGGAGCTTACGAGCAGTACTTC.

Concerning this clonotype: At one boundary the junction diverges from the germline segment, which might be a read error. The CDR3 DNA reads as TGTGCCAGCAGACGCCGGGACAGGGGTTATGGATACACCTTC. Translating gives CASRRRDRGYGYTF. The V gene is TRBV28, the J gene TRBJ1-2, with TRBD1 identical over 10 bases. This CDR3 comprises 14 residues. Germline values: CDR1 MDHEN, CDR2 SYDVKM.

The chain recombines TRBV10-3 with TRBJ2-5, with 9 bases identical to TRBD1. The CDR3 is made up of 15 amino acids. The trim removed 2 bases at V and 5 bases at J, leaving 6 bases unmatched. The germline CDR1 and CDR2 sequences are ENHRY and SYGVKD. In DNA form, the CDR3 reads TGTGCCATCAGTGAGCCGGGACAGGGAGGGGAGACCCAGTACTTC. Translated: CAISEPGQGGETQYF.

Many counts were recorded for this clonotype. The chain couples TRBV14 to TRBJ2-1, with D maybe TRBD2 (6 bases). The CDR3 is 16 amino acids. Trimming removed 2 bases at V and 8 bases at J, with 19 bases between. CDR1 is SGHDN, CDR2 FVKESK, per germline. The CDR3 DNA reads as TGTGCCAGCAGCCAACGGACTATCCGGGTGAGGGATGAGCAGTTCTTC. Protein product: CASSQRTIRVRDEQFF.

This chain joins TRBV20-1 and TRBJ2-7; D is tentatively TRBD1 or TRBD2 (5 bases each). Germline V gene data show CDR1 as DFQATT and CDR2 as SNEGSKA (reference sequence). The V gene lost 5 bases and the J gene lost 3 bases, with 14 bases spanning the gap. The CDR3 has 13 residues. CDR3 sequence reads: CSAHRDASYEQYF. CDR3 nucleotide sequence: TGCAGTGCTCACCGGGACGCAAGCTACGAGCAGTACTTC.

This clonotype has just a few counts. The chain joins TRBV4-3 to TRBJ1-2, with TRBD1 as a possible D gene (5 bases). The CDR3 sequence is 17 residues long. Germline V gives CDR1 LGHNA, CDR2 YSLEER. V dropped 1 base and J dropped 7 bases, with 22 bases sitting between them. CDR3 DNA sequence: TGCGCCAGCAGCCAAGGGACCCCGCAGGGCTTAATCTTTGGCTACACCTTC. Protein product: CASSQGTPQGLIFGYTF.

The CDR3 sequence is CARATGNYGYTF. DNA of the CDR3: TGTGCCAGAGCGACAGGGAACTATGGCTACACCTTC. The chain has TRBV2 and TRBJ1-2, with TRBD1 matching over 7 bases. This CDR3 region has 12 residues. Germline V lookup: CDR1 SNHLY, CDR2 FYNNEI. After removal of 9 bases from V and 2 bases from J, the junction contained 3 bases not matched to a gene.

V and J are TRBV24-1 and TRBJ2-1; 10 positions match TRBD2. The CDR3 runs 16 residues. Germline CDR1 KGHDR, CDR2 SFDVKD. Germline trimming cut 4 bases from V and 11 bases from J; bases unmatched to any gene: 13. For the CDR3, the DNA is TGTGCCACCAGTGACCAGCCTGTAGCGGGGGGATCCAAGCAGTTCTTC. This codes for CATSDQPVAGGSKQFF.

Comments on this clonotype: As the CDR3 is not closed by the conserved phenylalanine or tryptophan, this likely results from a read error. The chain is built from TRBV6-1 and TRBJ2-3; TRBD1 aligns across 8 bases. Germline CDR1 and CDR2: MNHNS and SASEGT. The CDR3 runs 17 residues. Germline trimming cut 8 bases from V and 0 bases from J; bases unmatched to any gene: 13. The CDR3 protein is CASPQGATHFSTDTQYL. The CDR3, as DNA: TGTGCCAGCCCGCAGGGGGCCACCCATTTCAGCACAGATACGCAGTATCTT.

In its sample, this clonotype was seen many times. The genes are TRBV9 and TRBJ2-1, with D uncertain. With 0 bases removed from V and 0 bases from J, the gap between germline ends came to 7 bases. The CDR3 consists of 15 residues. Germline CDR1 is SGDLS and CDR2 is YYNGEE. CDR3 DNA sequence: TGTGCCAGCAGCGTAGACCTGAGCTCCTACAATGAGCAGTTCTTC. Amino acid sequence: CASSVDLSSYNEQFF.